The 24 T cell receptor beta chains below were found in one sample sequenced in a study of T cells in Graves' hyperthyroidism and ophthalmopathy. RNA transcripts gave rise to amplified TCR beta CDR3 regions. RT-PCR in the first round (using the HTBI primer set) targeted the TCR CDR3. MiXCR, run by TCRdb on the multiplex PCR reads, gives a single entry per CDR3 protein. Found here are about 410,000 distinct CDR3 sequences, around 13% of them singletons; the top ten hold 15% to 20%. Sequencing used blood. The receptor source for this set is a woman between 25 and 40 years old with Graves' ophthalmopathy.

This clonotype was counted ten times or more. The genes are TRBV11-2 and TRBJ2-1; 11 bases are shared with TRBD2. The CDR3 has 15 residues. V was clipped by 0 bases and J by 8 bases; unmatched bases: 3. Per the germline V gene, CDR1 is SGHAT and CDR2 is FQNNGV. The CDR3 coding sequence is TGTGCCAGCAGCTTAGATAGCGGGGGGGTCTATGAGCAGTTCTTC. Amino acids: CASSLDSGGVYEQFF.

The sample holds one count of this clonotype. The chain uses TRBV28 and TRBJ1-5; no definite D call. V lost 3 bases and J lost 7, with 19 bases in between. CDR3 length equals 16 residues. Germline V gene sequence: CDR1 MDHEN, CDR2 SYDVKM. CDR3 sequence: CASSFSGGGSGQPQHF. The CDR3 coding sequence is TGTGCCAGCAGTTTTTCAGGTGGAGGGAGCGGACAGCCCCAGCATTTT.

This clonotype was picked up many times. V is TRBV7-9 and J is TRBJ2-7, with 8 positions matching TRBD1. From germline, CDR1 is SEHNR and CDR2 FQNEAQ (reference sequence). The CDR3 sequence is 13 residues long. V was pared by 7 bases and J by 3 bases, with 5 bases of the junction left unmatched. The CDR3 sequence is CASTKTGVYEQYF. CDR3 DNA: TGTGCCAGCACCAAGACAGGGGTCTACGAGCAGTACTTC.

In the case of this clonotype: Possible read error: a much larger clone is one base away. CDR3 bases: TGTGCTAGTGGTTTGGGGGCAGGGTTTGCCTACGAGCAGCACTTC. Its protein product is CASGLGAGFAYEQHF. V is TRBV12-5 and J is TRBJ2-7; D perhaps matches TRBD1 (5 bases). The CDR3 spans 15 residues. Germline V gene lookup returns CDR1 LGHNT and CDR2 FRNRAP.

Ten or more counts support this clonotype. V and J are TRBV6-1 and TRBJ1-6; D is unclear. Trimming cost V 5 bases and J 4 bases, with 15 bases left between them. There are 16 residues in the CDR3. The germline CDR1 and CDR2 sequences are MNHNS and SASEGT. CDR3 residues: CASSFHIDQYNSPLHF. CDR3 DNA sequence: TGTGCCAGCAGTTTTCATATTGACCAATATAATTCACCCCTCCACTTT.

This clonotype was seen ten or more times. CDR3 sequence: CASSRRDGAQETQYF. In nucleotides, the CDR3 is TGTGCCAGCAGCCGACGGGACGGAGCCCAAGAGACCCAGTACTTC. V gene TRBV7-9 combines with J gene TRBJ2-5; D is possibly TRBD1 or TRBD2 (5 bases each). V was pared by 5 bases and J by 1 base, with 14 bases between. Per germline, CDR1 SEHNR and CDR2 FQNEAQ (reference sequence). The CDR3 extends over 15 amino acids.

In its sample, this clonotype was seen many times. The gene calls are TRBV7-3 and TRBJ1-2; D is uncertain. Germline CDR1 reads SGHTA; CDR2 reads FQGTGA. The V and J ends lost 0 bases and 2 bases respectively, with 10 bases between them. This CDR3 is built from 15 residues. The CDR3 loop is CASSLTGDGNYGYTF. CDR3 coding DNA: TGTGCCAGCAGCTTAACCGGAGACGGGAACTATGGCTACACCTTC.

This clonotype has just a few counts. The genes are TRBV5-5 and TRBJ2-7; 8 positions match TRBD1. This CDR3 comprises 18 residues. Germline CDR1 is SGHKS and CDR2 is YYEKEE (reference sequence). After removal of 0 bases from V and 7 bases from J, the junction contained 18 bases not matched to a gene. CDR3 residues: CASSLVWMDRVLLGEQYF. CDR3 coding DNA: TGTGCCAGCAGCTTGGTGTGGATGGACAGGGTCCTCCTGGGGGAGCAGTACTTC.

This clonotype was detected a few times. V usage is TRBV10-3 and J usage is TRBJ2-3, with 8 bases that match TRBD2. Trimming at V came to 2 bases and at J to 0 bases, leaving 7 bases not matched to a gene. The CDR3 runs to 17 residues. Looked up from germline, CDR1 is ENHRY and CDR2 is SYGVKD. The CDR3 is CAISERGSGGSTDTQYF. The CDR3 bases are TGTGCCATCAGTGAGAGGGGGAGCGGGGGAAGCACAGATACGCAGTATTTT.

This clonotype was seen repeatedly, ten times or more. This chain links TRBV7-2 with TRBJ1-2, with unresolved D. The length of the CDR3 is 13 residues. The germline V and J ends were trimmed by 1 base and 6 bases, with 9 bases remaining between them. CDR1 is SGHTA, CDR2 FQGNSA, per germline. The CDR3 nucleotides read TGTGCCAGCAGCTTAGGGGGTTGGGATGGCTACACCTTC. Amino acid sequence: CASSLGGWDGYTF.

The CDR3 reads CATSDRLAGDTDTQYF. The CDR3 bases are TGTGCCACCAGTGACCGGCTAGCGGGGGACACAGATACGCAGTATTTT. The chain uses TRBV24-1 and TRBJ2-3; 10 bases are shared with TRBD2. The trim removed 4 bases at V and 2 bases at J, leaving 5 bases unmatched. Per germline, CDR1 KGHDR and CDR2 SFDVKD. This CDR3 region has 16 residues.

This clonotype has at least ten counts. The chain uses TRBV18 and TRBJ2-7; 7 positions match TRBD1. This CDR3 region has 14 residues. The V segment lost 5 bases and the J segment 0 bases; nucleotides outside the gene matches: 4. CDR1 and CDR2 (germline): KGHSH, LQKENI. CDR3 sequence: CASSFGTVSYEQYF. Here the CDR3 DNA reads TGTGCCAGCTCATTCGGGACAGTCTCCTACGAGCAGTACTTC.

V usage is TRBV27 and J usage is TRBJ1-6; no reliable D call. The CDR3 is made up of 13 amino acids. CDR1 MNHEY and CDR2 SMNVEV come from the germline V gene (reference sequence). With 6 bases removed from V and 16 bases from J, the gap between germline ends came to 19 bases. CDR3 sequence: CASSYRALNGLHF. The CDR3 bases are TGTGCCAGCAGCTACCGGGCCCTCAACGGACTCCACTTT.

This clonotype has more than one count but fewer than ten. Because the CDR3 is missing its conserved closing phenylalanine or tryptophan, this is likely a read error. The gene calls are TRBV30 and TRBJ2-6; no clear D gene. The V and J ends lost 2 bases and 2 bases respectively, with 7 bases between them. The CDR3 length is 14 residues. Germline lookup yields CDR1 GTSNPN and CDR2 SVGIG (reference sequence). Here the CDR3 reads CAWSLSPGANVLTL. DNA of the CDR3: TGTGCCTGGAGTTTGAGCCCTGGGGCCAACGTCCTGACTCTC.

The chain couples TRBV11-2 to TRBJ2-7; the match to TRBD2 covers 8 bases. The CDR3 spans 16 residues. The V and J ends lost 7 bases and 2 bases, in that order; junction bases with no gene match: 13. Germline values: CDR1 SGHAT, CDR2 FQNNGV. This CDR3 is CASTLGAGGSTYEQYF. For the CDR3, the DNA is TGTGCCAGCACCCTTGGTGCGGGGGGCTCAACCTACGAGCAGTACTTC.

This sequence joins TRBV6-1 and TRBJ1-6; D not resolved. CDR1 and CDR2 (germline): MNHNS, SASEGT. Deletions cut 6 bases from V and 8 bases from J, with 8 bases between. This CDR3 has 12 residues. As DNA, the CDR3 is TGTGCCAGCAGCCCGGAGGATTCACCCCTCCACTTT. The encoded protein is CASSPEDSPLHF.

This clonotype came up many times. The CDR3 DNA sequence: TGTGCCAGCAGACGGGGGCCGTCTGGGGCCAACGTCCTGACTTTC. The encoded protein is CASRRGPSGANVLTF. This chain uses TRBV28 with TRBJ2-6; either TRBD1 or TRBD2 may fit D (6 bases each). Per germline, CDR1 MDHEN and CDR2 SYDVKM. V lost 6 bases to trimming and J lost 1 base, with 10 bases between them. The CDR3 runs to 15 residues.

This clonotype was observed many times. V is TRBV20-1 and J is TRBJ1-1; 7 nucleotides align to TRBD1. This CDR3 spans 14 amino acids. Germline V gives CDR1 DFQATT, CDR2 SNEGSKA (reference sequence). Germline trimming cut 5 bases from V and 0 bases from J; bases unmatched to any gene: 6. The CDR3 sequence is CSASPGGMNTEAFF. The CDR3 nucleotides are TGCAGTGCTTCCCCAGGGGGGATGAACACTGAAGCTTTCTTT.

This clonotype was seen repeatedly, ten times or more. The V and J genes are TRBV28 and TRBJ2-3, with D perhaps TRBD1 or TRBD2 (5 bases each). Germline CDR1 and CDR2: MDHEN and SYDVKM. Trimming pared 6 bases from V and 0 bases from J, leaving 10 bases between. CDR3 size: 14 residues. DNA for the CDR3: TGTGCCAGCAGGGTGGGGGTTAGCACAGATACGCAGTATTTT. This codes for CASRVGVSTDTQYF. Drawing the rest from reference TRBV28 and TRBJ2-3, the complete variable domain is DVKVTQSSRYLVKRTGEKVFLECVQDMDHENMFWYRQDPGLGLRLIYFSYDVKMKEKGDIPEGYSVSREKKERFSLILESASTNQTSMYLCASRVGVSTDTQYFGPGTRLTVL.

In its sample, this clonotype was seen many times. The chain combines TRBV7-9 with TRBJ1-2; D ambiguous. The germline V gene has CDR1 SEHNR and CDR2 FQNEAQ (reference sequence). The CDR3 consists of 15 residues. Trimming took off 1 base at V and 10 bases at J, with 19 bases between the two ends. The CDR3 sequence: CASSLEFTAMNDYTF. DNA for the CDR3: TGTGCCAGCAGCTTAGAGTTCACAGCTATGAACGACTACACCTTC.

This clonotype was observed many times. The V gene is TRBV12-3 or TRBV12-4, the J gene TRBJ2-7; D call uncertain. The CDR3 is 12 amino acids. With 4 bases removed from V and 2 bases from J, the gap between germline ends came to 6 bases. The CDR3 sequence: CASSWLAYEQYF. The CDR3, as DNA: TGTGCCAGCAGTTGGTTAGCCTACGAGCAGTACTTC.

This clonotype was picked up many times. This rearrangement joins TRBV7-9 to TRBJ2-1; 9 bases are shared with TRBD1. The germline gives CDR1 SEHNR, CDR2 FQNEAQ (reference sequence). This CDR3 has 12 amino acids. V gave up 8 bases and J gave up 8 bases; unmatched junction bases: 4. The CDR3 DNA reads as TGTGCCAGCTGGACAGGGGTTGATGAGCAGTTCTTC. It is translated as CASWTGVDEQFF. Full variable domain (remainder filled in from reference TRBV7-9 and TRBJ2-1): DTGVSQNPRHKITKRGQNVTFRCDPISEHNRLYWYRQTLGQGPEFLTYFQNEAQLEKSRLLSDRFSAERPKGSFSTLEIQRTEQGDSAMYLCASWTGVDEQFFGPGTRLTVL.

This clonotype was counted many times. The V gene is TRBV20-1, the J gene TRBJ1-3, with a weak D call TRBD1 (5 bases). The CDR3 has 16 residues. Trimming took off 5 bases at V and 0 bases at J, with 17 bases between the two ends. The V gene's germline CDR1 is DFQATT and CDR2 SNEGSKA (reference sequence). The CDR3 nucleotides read TGCAGTGCTCCCGGGGGGGGATTACACTCTGGAAACACCATATATTTT. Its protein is CSAPGGGLHSGNTIYF.

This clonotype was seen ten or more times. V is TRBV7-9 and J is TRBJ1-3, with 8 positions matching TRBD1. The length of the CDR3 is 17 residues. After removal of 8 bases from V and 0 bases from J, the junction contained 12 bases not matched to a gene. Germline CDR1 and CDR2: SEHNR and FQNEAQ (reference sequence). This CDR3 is CASETNRGTNSGNTIYF. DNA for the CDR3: TGTGCCAGCGAAACGAACAGGGGGACTAACTCTGGAAACACCATATATTTT.